The 13 T cell receptor beta chains below come from one sample, sequenced in a study of shared clonotypes between healthy human individuals. Sequencing was performed with immunoSEQ multiplex PCR; in TCRdb, only in-frame clones are kept and a portion is missing. The sample includes about 490,000 clones, approximately 80% of them seen just once. The sequencing sample was made of PBMCs. These receptors all come from a woman in her forties in good health. Some clones in this sample may be carry-over from other donors' samples.

CDR3: CAIRQGLNNEQFF. DNA of the CDR3: TGTGCCATCAGACAGGGGCTTAACAATGAGCAGTTCTTC. The J gene is TRBJ2-1, the V gene TRBV28; 8 nucleotides align to TRBD1. V was clipped by 10 bases and J by 5 bases; unmatched bases: 7. The CDR3 totals 13 residues. Germline values: CDR1 MDHEN, CDR2 SYDVKM.

This chain joins TRBV5-5 and TRBJ1-2; 11 positions match TRBD1. The junction had 12 bases not matched to a gene; V was cut back by 4 bases and J by 4 bases. This CDR3 has 17 residues. Germline CDR1 and CDR2: SGHKS and YYEKEE (reference sequence). The CDR3 nucleotides are TGTGCCAGCAGCACGGGACAGGGGGAGTCCCTTATCTATGGCTACACCTTC. Its translation is CASSTGQGESLIYGYTF.

The V gene is TRBV30, the J gene TRBJ2-2, with D possibly being TRBD1 (5 bases). CDR1 and CDR2 (germline): GTSNPN, SVGIG (reference sequence). The V end lost 1 base, the J end lost 0 bases, and 12 bases lay between the germline ends. The CDR3 extends over 16 amino acids. CDR3 coding DNA: TGTGCCTGGAGTGATGGCGTGACAGCGAACACCGGGGAGCTGTTTTTT. Translating gives CAWSDGVTANTGELFF.

J is TRBJ2-2 and V is TRBV11-2; the match to TRBD2 covers 8 bases. Germline V gene lookup returns CDR1 SGHAT and CDR2 FQNNGV. This CDR3 has 15 residues. With V trimmed by 2 bases and J by 8 bases, 7 bases remained unmatched. The CDR3 loop reads CASSLSGGRRGELFF. CDR3 coding DNA: TGTGCCAGCAGCTTATCGGGCGGGAGGCGGGGGGAGCTGTTTTTT.

V is TRBV5-6 and J is TRBJ2-3, with 7 bases aligning to TRBD2. The V and J ends lost 6 bases and 2 bases, in that order; junction bases with no gene match: 15. The CDR3 is 17 amino acids. Germline lookup yields CDR1 SGHDT and CDR2 YYEEEE. This CDR3 reads CASTLRSGGGHTDTQYF. The CDR3 DNA reads TGTGCCAGCACCCTGAGGTCGGGGGGAGGCCACACAGATACGCAGTATTTT.

This clone appeared many times. The chain is built from TRBV4-2 and TRBJ1-1, with a weak D call TRBD1 (5 bases). Germline CDR1 LGHNA, CDR2 YNFKEQ. Deletions cut 1 base from V and 0 bases from J, with 15 bases between. The CDR3 loop spans 17 amino acids. This chain's CDR3 is CASSQGGPGRMNTEAFF. The CDR3, as DNA: TGTGCCAGCAGCCAAGGGGGCCCGGGCCGCATGAACACTGAAGCTTTCTTT.

The chain has TRBV6-4 and TRBJ2-5, with TRBD2 as a possible D gene (6 bases). CDR1 and CDR2 (germline): MRHNA, SNTAGT. Trimming stripped 0 bases from V and 1 base from J, with 15 bases between. The length of the CDR3 is 17 residues. CDR3 in amino acids: CASSDSGGYIGQETQYF. CDR3 nucleotide sequence: TGTGCCAGCAGTGACTCGGGGGGTTACATAGGCCAAGAGACCCAGTACTTC.

The rearrangement links TRBV7-9 to TRBJ2-7, with 7 positions matching TRBD2. Germline CDR1 is SEHNR and CDR2 is FQNEAQ (reference sequence). The CDR3 length is 13 residues. Unmatched junction bases numbered 2, after V lost 5 bases and J lost 1 base. The CDR3 region has the DNA TGTGCCAGCAGCCCGCGGGAGTCCTACGAGCAGTACTTC. Protein product: CASSPRESYEQYF.

The J gene is TRBJ2-5, the V gene TRBV18, with D perhaps being TRBD1 or TRBD2 (5 bases each). From germline, CDR1 is KGHSH and CDR2 LQKENI. The CDR3 totals 15 residues. The V and J ends lost 3 bases and 7 bases respectively, with 18 bases between them. CDR3 amino acids: CASSPGPGTEVTQYF. The CDR3 DNA is TGTGCCAGCTCACCTGGGCCAGGGACCGAAGTGACCCAGTACTTC.

J is TRBJ2-2 and V is TRBV4-3; unclear D gene. Trimming pared 1 base from V and 1 base from J, leaving 4 bases between. This CDR3 has 14 residues. Germline V gene sequence: CDR1 LGHNA, CDR2 YSLEER. The CDR3 DNA follows: TGCGCCAGCAGCCAAGGATGGAACACCGGGGAGCTGTTTTTT. It yields the protein CASSQGWNTGELFF.

This sequence joins TRBV27 and TRBJ1-5; 7 positions match TRBD1. CDR1 and CDR2 from the germline V gene are MNHEY and SMNVEV (reference sequence). The V gene end was trimmed by 6 bases and the J gene end by 4 bases; junction bases not matched to a gene: 6. This CDR3 contains 14 residues. As DNA, the CDR3 is TGTGCCAGCAGCCCAGGGGGGTTGAATCAGCCCCAGCATTTT. Translating it yields CASSPGGLNQPQHF.

The rearrangement joins TRBV4-3 to TRBJ2-2, with 12 bases identical to TRBD2. This CDR3 is 19 amino acids long. The J segment lost 3 bases and the V segment lost 3 bases, leaving 11 bases of the junction unmatched. CDR1 LGHNA and CDR2 YSLEER come from the germline V gene. CDR3 amino acids: CASSQDGASGRGYTGELFF. The CDR3, as DNA: TGCGCCAGCAGCCAGGATGGGGCTAGCGGGAGGGGTTACACCGGGGAGCTGTTTTTT.

This clone was observed once. V gene TRBV28 combines with J gene TRBJ1-1, with 9 bases aligning to TRBD1. Germline V lookup: CDR1 MDHEN, CDR2 SYDVKM. After removal of 6 bases from V and 5 bases from J, the junction contained 13 bases not matched to a gene. This CDR3 region has 16 residues. The CDR3 spells CASRQFGQGLATEAFF. The CDR3 DNA sequence: TGTGCCAGCAGGCAATTTGGACAGGGGCTCGCAACTGAAGCTTTCTTT.